This T cell receptor beta chain was recovered during a study of blood T cell repertoires in COVID-19. The CDR3 runs 13 residues. Germline CDR1 SNHLY, CDR2 FYNNEI. V lost 6 bases, J lost 2 bases, and 10 bases lay in between. Sequencing used immunoSEQ multiplex PCR; TCRdb keeps in-frame clones, though not all of them. The sample lists 200,000 to 300,000 clones, around 80% occurring once. The material sequenced was peripheral blood. The clonotype was recovered from an elderly woman with acute or convalescent COVID-19. The rearrangement links TRBV2 to TRBJ2-5; D might be TRBD2 (6 bases). CDR3 coding DNA: TGTGCCAGCAGGGGCCGGGGGCAAGAGACCCAGTACTTC. Translating it yields CASRGRGQETQYF.